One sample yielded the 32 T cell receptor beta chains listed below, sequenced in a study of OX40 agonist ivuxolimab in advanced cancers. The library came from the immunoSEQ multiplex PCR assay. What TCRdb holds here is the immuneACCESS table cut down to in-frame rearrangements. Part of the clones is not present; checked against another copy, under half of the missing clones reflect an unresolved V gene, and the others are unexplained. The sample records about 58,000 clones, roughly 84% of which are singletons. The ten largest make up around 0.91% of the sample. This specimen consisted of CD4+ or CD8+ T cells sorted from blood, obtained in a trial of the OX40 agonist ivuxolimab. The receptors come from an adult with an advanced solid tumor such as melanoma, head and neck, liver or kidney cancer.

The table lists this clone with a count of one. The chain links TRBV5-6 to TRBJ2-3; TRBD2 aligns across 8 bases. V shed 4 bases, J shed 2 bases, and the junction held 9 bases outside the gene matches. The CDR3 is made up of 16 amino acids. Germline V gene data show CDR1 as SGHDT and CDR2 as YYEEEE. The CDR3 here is CASSPMSGGHTDTQYF. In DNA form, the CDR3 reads TGTGCCAGCAGCCCCATGAGCGGGGGCCACACAGATACGCAGTATTTT.

The CDR3 DNA follows: TGCGCCAGCAGCTACCTGGGACAGGGGGAGACCGGGGAGCTGTTTTTT. Translation: CASSYLGQGETGELFF. The J gene is TRBJ2-2, the V gene TRBV5-1, with 11 bases identical to TRBD1. Looked up from germline, CDR1 is SGHRS and CDR2 is YFSETQ. The CDR3 has 16 amino acids. The ends lost 3 bases at V and 5 bases at J; junction bases unmatched: 6. Filled out from reference TRBV5-1 and TRBJ2-2, the complete variable domain reads KAGVTQTPRYLIKTRGQQVTLSCSPISGHRSVSWYQQTPGQGLQFLFEYFSETQRNKGNFPGRFSGRQFSNSRSEMNVSTLELGDSALYLCASSYLGQGETGELFFGEGSRLTVL.

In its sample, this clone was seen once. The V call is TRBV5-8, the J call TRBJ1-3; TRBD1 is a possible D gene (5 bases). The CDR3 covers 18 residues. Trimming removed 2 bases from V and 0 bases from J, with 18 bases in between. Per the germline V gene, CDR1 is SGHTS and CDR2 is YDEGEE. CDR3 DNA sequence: TGTGCCAGCAGCTTAGGACAAGGGATTCGGGGCTCTGGAAACACCATATATTTT. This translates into CASSLGQGIRGSGNTIYF.

The CDR3 region is CASSLVLLAENYEQYF. Written as DNA, the CDR3 is TGTGCCAGCAGCTTAGTGCTGCTGGCAGAGAACTACGAGCAGTACTTC. The chain is built from TRBV7-9 and TRBJ2-7; D unresolved. CDR3 size: 16 residues. Per the germline V gene, CDR1 is SEHNR and CDR2 is FQNEAQ (reference sequence). Trimming shortened V by 1 base and J by 3 bases, and 16 bases separated the two germline ends.

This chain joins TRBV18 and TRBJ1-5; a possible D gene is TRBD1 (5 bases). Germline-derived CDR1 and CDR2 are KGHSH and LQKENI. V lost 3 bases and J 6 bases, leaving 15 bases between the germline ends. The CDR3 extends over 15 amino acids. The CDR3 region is CASSPRRERGQPQHF. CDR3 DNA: TGTGCCAGCTCACCCCGGAGAGAAAGGGGTCAGCCCCAGCATTTT.

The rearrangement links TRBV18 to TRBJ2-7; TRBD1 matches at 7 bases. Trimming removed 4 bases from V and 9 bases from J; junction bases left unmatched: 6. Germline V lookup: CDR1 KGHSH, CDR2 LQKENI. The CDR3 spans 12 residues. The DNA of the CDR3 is TGTGCCAGCTCACGCCGGGACAGCCCGCAGTACTTC. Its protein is CASSRRDSPQYF.

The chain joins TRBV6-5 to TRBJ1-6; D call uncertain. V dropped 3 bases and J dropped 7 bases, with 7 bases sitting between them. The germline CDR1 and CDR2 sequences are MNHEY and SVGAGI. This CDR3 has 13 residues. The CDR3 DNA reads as TGTGCCAGCAGTTATTCCCGAAATTCACCCCTCCACTTT. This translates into CASSYSRNSPLHF.

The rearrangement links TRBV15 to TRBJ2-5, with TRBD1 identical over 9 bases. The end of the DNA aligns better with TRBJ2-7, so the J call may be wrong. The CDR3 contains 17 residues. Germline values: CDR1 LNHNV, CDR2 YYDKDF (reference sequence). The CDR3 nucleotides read TGTGCCACCAGCAGAGAGGGACAGGGCCACCTTACGTACGAGCAGTACTTC. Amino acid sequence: CATSREGQGHLTYEQYF.

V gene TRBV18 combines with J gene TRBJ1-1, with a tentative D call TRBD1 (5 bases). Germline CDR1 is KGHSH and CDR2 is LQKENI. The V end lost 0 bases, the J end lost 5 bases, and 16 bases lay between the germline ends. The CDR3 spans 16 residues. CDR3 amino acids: CASSPPVSGGVTEAFF. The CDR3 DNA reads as TGTGCCAGCTCACCACCGGTGTCCGGGGGGGTAACTGAAGCTTTCTTT.

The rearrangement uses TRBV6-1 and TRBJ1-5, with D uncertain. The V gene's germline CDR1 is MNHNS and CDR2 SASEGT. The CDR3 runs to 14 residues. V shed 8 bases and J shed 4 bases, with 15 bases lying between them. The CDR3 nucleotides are TGTGCCAGCGATTCCCCCTACCCGAATCAGCCCCAGCATTTT. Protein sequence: CASDSPYPNQPQHF.

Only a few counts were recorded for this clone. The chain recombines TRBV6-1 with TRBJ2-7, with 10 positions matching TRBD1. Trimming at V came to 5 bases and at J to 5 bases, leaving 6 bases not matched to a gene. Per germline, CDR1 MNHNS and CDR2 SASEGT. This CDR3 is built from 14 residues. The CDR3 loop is CASSSRDRGNEQYF. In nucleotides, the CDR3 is TGTGCCAGCAGTTCGCGGGACAGGGGAAACGAGCAGTACTTC.

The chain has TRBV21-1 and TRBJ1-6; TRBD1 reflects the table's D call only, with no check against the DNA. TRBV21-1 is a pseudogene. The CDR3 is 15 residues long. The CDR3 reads CASSRQGVRNSPLHF. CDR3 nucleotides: TGTGCCAGCAGCAGACAGGGGGTGAGGAATTCACCCCTCCACTTT.

The chain's CDR3 is CASSSQGNLWYF. The CDR3 nucleotides are TGCGCCAGCAGCTCACAGGGGAACCTTTGGTACTTC. This chain links TRBV5-1 with TRBJ2-4, with 7 bases lining up with TRBD1. The CDR3 runs to 12 residues. Germline CDR1 and CDR2: SGHRS and YFSETQ. V shed 3 bases, J shed 15 bases, and the junction held 9 bases outside the gene matches.

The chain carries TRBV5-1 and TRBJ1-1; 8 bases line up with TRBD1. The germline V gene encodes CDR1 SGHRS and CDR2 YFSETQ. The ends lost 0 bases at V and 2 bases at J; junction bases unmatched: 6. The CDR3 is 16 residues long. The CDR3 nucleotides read TGCGCCAGCAGCTTGGCCCGGACAGGGCTTAACACTGAAGCTTTCTTT. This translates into CASSLARTGLNTEAFF. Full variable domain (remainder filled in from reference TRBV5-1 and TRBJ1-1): KAGVTQTPRYLIKTRGQQVTLSCSPISGHRSVSWYQQTPGQGLQFLFEYFSETQRNKGNFPGRFSGRQFSNSRSEMNVSTLELGDSALYLCASSLARTGLNTEAFFGQGTRLTVV.

CDR3 residues: CASSLLGQGANYGYTF. The CDR3 DNA reads as TGTGCCAGCTCCCTCCTTGGACAGGGAGCTAACTATGGCTACACCTTC. The rearrangement joins TRBV18 to TRBJ1-2; 8 bases align to TRBD1. The CDR3 runs to 16 residues. Per germline, CDR1 KGHSH and CDR2 LQKENI. V dropped 6 bases and J dropped 0; count of bases not matched to a gene: 9.

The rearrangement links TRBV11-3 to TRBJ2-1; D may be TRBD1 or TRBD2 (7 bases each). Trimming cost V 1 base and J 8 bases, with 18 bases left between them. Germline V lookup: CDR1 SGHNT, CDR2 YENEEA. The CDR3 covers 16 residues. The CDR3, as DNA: TGTGCCAGCAGCTTAGGAGGGACAGCCCGGGGGGATGAGCAGTTCTTC. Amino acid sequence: CASSLGGTARGDEQFF.

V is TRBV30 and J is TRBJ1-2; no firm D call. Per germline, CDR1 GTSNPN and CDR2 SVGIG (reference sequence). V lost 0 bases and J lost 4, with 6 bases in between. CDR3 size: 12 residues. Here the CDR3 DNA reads TGTGCCTGGAGTGTATCCGGCTATGGCTACACCTTC. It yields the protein CAWSVSGYGYTF.

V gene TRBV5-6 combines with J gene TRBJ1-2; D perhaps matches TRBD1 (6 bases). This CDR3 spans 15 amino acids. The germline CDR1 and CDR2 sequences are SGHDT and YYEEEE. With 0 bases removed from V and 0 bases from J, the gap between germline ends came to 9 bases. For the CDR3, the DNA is TGTGCCAGCAGCTTGGACAGGGTAGCTAACTATGGCTACACCTTC. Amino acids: CASSLDRVANYGYTF.

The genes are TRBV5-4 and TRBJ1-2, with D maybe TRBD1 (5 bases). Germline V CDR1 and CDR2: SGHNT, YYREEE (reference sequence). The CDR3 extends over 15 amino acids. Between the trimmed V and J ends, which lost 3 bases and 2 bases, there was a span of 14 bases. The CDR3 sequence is CASSWAGTHNYGYTF. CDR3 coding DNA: TGTGCCAGCAGCTGGGCCGGGACGCACAACTATGGCTACACCTTC.

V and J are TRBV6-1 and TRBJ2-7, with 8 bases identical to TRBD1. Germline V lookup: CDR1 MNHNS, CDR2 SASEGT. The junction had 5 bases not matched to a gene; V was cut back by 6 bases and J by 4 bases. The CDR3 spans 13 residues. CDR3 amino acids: CASRGQGKYEQYF. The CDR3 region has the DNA TGTGCCAGCAGAGGACAGGGAAAGTACGAGCAGTACTTC.

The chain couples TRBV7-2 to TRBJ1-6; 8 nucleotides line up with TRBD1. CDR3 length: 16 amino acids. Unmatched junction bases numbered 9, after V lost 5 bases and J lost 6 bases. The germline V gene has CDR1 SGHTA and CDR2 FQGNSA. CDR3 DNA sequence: TGTGCCAGCAGCCCCCAAAGGACAGGGATTAATTCACCCCTCCACTTT. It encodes CASSPQRTGINSPLHF.

The DNA for the CDR3 is TGTGCCAGTAGACCCGGCGGCAGCTGGAGGGCAACTAATGAAAAACTGTTTTTT. This translates into CASRPGGSWRATNEKLFF. The V call is TRBV19, the J call TRBJ1-4; D is uncertain. Looked up from germline, CDR1 is LNHDA and CDR2 is SQIVND (reference sequence). This CDR3 has 18 amino acids. Trimming took off 6 bases at V and 0 bases at J, with 20 bases between the two ends.

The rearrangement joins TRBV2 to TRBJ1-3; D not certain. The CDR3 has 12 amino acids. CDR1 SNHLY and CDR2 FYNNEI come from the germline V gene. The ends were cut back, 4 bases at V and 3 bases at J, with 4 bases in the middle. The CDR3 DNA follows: TGTGCCAGCAGTGTTTTTGGAAACACCATATATTTT. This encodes CASSVFGNTIYF.

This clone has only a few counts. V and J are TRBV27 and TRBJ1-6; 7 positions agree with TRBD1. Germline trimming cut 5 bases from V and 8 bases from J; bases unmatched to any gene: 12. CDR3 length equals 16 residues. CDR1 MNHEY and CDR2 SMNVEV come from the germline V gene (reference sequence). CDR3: CASSPRQGIRDSPLHF. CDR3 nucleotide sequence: TGTGCCAGCAGTCCCCGACAGGGAATAAGGGATTCACCCCTCCACTTT.

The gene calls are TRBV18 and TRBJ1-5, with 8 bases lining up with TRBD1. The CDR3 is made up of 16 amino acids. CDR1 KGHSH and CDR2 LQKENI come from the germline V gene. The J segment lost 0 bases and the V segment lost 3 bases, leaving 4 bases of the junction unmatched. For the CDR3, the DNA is TGTGCCAGCTCACCCCAGGGGGCGAGTAGCAATCAGCCCCAGCATTTT. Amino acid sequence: CASSPQGASSNQPQHF.

The DNA of the CDR3 is TGTGCCAGTACCCCGGACAGTCGTAATGAAAAACTGTTTTTT. Translated, it gives CASTPDSRNEKLFF. The chain carries TRBV19 and TRBJ1-4; D may be TRBD1 (6 bases). Between the trimmed V and J ends, which lost 7 bases and 4 bases, there was a span of 13 bases. The CDR3 runs 14 residues. Looked up from germline, CDR1 is LNHDA and CDR2 is SQIVND (reference sequence). The variable domain in full, with the rest retrieved from reference TRBV19 and TRBJ1-4, is DGGITQSPKYLFRKEGQNVTLSCEQNLNHDAMYWYRQDPGQGLRLIYYSQIVNDFQKGDIAEGYSVSREKKESFPLTVTSAQKNPTAFYLCASTPDSRNEKLFFGSGTQLSVL.

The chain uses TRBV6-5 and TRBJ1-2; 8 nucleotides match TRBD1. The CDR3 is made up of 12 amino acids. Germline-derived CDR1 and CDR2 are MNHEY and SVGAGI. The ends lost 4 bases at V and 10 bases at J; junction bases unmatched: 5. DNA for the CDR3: TGTGCCAGCAGTTGGGACAGGCGTAACTACACCTTC. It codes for CASSWDRRNYTF.

This CDR3 reads CASSLASGVNTGELFF. CDR3 DNA sequence: TGTGCCAGCAGCTTGGCCTCGGGGGTCAACACCGGGGAGCTGTTTTTT. The chain couples TRBV5-5 to TRBJ2-2; perhaps TRBD2 as D (6 bases). In germline, CDR1 is SGHKS, CDR2 YYEKEE (reference sequence). This CDR3 contains 16 residues. Trimming took 0 bases from V and 2 from J, leaving 11 bases between them.

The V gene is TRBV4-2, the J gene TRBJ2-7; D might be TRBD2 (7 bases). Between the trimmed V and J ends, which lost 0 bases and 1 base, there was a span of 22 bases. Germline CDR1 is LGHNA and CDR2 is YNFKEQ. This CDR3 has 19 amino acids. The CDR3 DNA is TGTGCCAGCAGCCAAGATGGTAGCAGGGAGGGGGGGTCGTCCTACGAGCAGTACTTC. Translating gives CASSQDGSREGGSSYEQYF.

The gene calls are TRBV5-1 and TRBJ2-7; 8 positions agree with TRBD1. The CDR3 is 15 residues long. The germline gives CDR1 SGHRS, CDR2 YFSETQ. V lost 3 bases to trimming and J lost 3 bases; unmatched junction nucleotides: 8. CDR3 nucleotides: TGCGCCAGCAGCTCGTCAGGACAGGGAATCTACGAGCAGTACTTC. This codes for CASSSSGQGIYEQYF.

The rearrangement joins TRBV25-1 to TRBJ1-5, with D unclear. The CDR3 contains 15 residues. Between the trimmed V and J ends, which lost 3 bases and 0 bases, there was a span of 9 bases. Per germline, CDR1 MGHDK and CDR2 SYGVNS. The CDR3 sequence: CASSESLGSNQPQHF. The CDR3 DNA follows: TGTGCCAGCAGTGAGTCTTTAGGTAGCAATCAGCCCCAGCATTTT.

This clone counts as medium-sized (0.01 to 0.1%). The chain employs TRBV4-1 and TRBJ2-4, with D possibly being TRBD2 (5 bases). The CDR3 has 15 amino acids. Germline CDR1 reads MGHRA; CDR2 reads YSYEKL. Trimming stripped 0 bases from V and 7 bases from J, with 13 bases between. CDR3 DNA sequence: TGCGCCAGCAGCCAAGACGGCTGGGGAGACAACATTCAGTACTTC. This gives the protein CASSQDGWGDNIQYF.